This paragraph reports one T cell receptor beta chain. Compared with germline, one end of the junction differs, possibly owing to a read error. The data are from a study of neoadjuvant anti-PD-1 for oral cavity cancer. The CDR3 extends over 12 amino acids. Germline V CDR1 and CDR2: SGHRS, YFSETQ. TCRdb's table, derived via immunoSEQ multiplex PCR, lists solely in-frame clones and lacks some. The repertoire holds around 14,000 clones, over 65% seen once, with less than 3% in the top ten. Analysis of PBMCs was direct, with no culture step. The receptor's source is a person aged 35-79 years with oral cavity squamous cell carcinoma. The rearrangement links TRBV5-1 to TRBJ2-5, with D uncertain. The sample consisted of PBMCs, taken before nivolumab (anti-PD-1) treatment. The CDR3 region is CASRLGEETQYF. The CDR3 region has the DNA TGCGCCAGCAGGTTGGGTGAAGAGACCCAGTACTTC.